This T cell receptor (beta chain) emerged from a study of cytomegalovirus exposure and HLA in healthy donors. Study as a whole: Ancestry clustering placed 81% of a few hundred genotyped donors in the Caucasian-associated cluster. Points from the study as a whole: Most TCR beta V segments were productive about 90% or about 30% of the time in an earlier analysis.

PCR was performed using 60 Vbeta and 13 Jbeta primers. Libraries were prepared by immunoSEQ multiplex PCR; TCRdb keeps only in-frame clonotypes and omits some of them. The record lists tens of thousands of clones, of which the ten most abundant hold about 12%. On this clone: Antigen unknown.

The clonotype was recovered from an older woman in good health and CMV-seropositive. Sample: PBMCs.

The CDR3 nucleotides are TGTGCCAGCAGCTTTCAGGGGGTTGACGGCGGGGAGCTGTTTTTT. It specifies CASSFQGVDGGELFF. The J gene is TRBJ2-2, the V gene TRBV5-4; the match to TRBD1 covers 7 bases. Trimming removed 2 bases from V and 7 bases from J; junction bases left unmatched: 8. The CDR3 loop spans 15 amino acids. Germline CDR1 SGHNT, CDR2 YYREEE (reference sequence).